This T cell receptor beta chain was retrieved from a study of prognosis after radiotherapy for stage I lung cancer. Study information: Subsequent to radiotherapy, distant metastatic disease emerged in several patients (median about 7 months), whereas approximately 16 exhibited no significant progression.

This clonotype was detected ten times or more. Genomic DNA yielded TCR beta CDR3, amplified by two-round multiplex PCR. The first PCR round targeted every TRBV and TRBJ gene with specific primers. TCRdb re-analysed the multiplex PCR reads in MiXCR, keeping a single row per CDR3 protein. The top ten clones hold roughly 8.3% of a sample with tens of thousands of distinct CDR3 sequences, approximately 30% of them seen once. Trimming cost V 1 base and J 5 bases, with 11 bases left between them. Germline loops: CDR1 SNHLY, CDR2 FYNNEI. This CDR3 has 14 residues. The chain joins TRBV2 to TRBJ1-2; perhaps TRBD1 as D (6 bases). The TCR originated in a donor of 50 years or more with non-small cell lung cancer. The sequencing used PBMCs, collected before or after stereotactic body radiation therapy (not recorded which). Here the CDR3 DNA reads TGTGCCAGCAGTGAAGGGGACAAGGGATATGGCTACACCTTC. Amino acids: CASSEGDKGYGYTF.